Below, 13 T cell receptor beta chains from the same sample are listed, as sequenced in a study of cytomegalovirus exposure and HLA in healthy donors. Researchers ran the PCR with 60 Vbeta and 13 Jbeta primers. The table came from immunoSEQ multiplex PCR; TCRdb's copy has only in-frame clones and leaves some out. The table shows under 140,000 clones, with roughly 86% occurring only once. Sequenced input: PBMCs. These receptors were taken from a middle-aged man in good health and CMV-seronegative.

The rearrangement links TRBV5-6 to TRBJ1-5; 8 bases fit TRBD1. The J segment lost 4 bases and the V segment lost 1 base, leaving 4 bases of the junction unmatched. This CDR3 is built from 15 residues. From germline, CDR1 is SGHDT and CDR2 YYEEEE. CDR3 amino acids: CASSLRTGNNQPQHF. The CDR3 DNA sequence: TGTGCCAGCAGCTTGAGGACAGGGAATAATCAGCCCCAGCATTTT. Combining the CDR3 with reference TRBV5-6 and TRBJ1-5 gives the whole variable domain DAGVTQSPTHLIKTRGQQVTLRCSPKSGHDTVSWYQQALGQGPQFIFQYYEEEERQRGNFPDRFSGHQFPNYSSELNVNALLLGDSALYLCASSLRTGNNQPQHFGDGTRLSIL.

This chain uses TRBV5-1 with TRBJ2-7; no clear D gene. V was trimmed by 7 bases and J by 3 bases, leaving 11 bases between them. This CDR3 spans 12 amino acids. Germline-derived CDR1 and CDR2 are SGHRS and YFSETQ. Written as DNA, the CDR3 is TGCGCCAGCCCTCGAAACAACTACGAGCAGTACTTC. Translation gives CASPRNNYEQYF.

This clone appeared once. The gene calls are TRBV19 and TRBJ1-3; no reliable D call. Germline values: CDR1 LNHDA, CDR2 SQIVND (reference sequence). The CDR3 is made up of 14 amino acids. V was trimmed by 4 bases and J by 0 bases, leaving 7 bases between them. The CDR3 loop is CASSTDSSGNTIYF. CDR3 sequence (DNA): TGTGCCAGTAGTACCGATAGCTCTGGAAACACCATATATTTT.

This rearrangement joins TRBV6-1 to TRBJ2-6, with a tentative D call TRBD1 (6 bases). Trimming shortened V by 0 bases and J by 0 bases, and 12 bases separated the two germline ends. The CDR3 contains 18 residues. Per the germline V gene, CDR1 is MNHNS and CDR2 is SASEGT. This chain's CDR3 is CASSEAGAGASGANVLTF. The CDR3, as DNA: TGTGCCAGCAGTGAAGCGGGGGCAGGGGCCTCTGGGGCCAACGTCCTGACTTTC.

The chain links TRBV5-4 to TRBJ1-2; 7 nucleotides agree with TRBD1. The ends lost 3 bases at V and 4 bases at J; junction bases unmatched: 15. The CDR3 has 17 residues. The germline V gene encodes CDR1 SGHNT and CDR2 YYREEE (reference sequence). The CDR3 loop reads CASSSHFRTGAPYGYTF. CDR3 nucleotides: TGTGCCAGCAGCTCCCACTTCAGAACAGGGGCCCCCTATGGCTACACCTTC.

The chain employs TRBV7-9 and TRBJ2-1; maybe TRBD2 (5 bases). This CDR3 spans 15 amino acids. Germline assignment: CDR1 SEHNR and CDR2 FQNEAQ (reference sequence). V shed 5 bases and J shed 0 bases, with 11 bases lying between them. CDR3 sequence (DNA): TGTGCCAGCAGCCAACGAACTAGCTCCTACAATGAGCAGTTCTTC. As protein: CASSQRTSSYNEQFF.

This CDR3 reads CASSSGAKNIQYF. For the CDR3, the DNA is TGTGCCAGCAGCTCGGGGGCCAAAAACATTCAGTACTTC. V gene TRBV5-4 combines with J gene TRBJ2-4; possible D gene TRBD2, 5 bases. The V gene's germline CDR1 is SGHNT and CDR2 YYREEE (reference sequence). The V gene lost 3 bases and the J gene lost 1 base, with 5 bases spanning the gap. The CDR3 loop spans 13 amino acids. The entire variable domain, with the rest obtained from reference TRBV5-4 and TRBJ2-4, is as follows: ETGVTQSPTHLIKTRGQQVTLRCSSQSGHNTVSWYQQALGQGPQFIFQYYREEENGRGNFPPRFSGLQFPNYSSELNVNALELDDSALYLCASSSGAKNIQYFGAGTRLSVL.

The V call is TRBV11-2, the J call TRBJ2-3; D may be TRBD2 (6 bases). With 8 bases removed from V and 1 base from J, the gap between germline ends came to 13 bases. Germline values: CDR1 SGHAT, CDR2 FQNNGV. This CDR3 is built from 14 residues. CDR3 protein: CASRRSGGTDTQYF. CDR3 in DNA: TGTGCCAGCCGCAGATCGGGGGGCACAGATACGCAGTATTTT. The full variable domain, with the rest looked up from reference TRBV11-2 and TRBJ2-3, is EAGVAQSPRYKIIEKRQSVAFWCNPISGHATLYWYQQILGQGPKLLIQFQNNGVVDDSQLPKDRFSAERLKGVDSTLKIQPAKLEDSAVYLCASRRSGGTDTQYFGPGTRLTVL.

This clone appeared a few times. CDR3 DNA: TGTGCCAGCAGCACCAAGGGAAGCGGAGAGACCCAGTACTTC. As protein: CASSTKGSGETQYF. The chain combines TRBV9 with TRBJ2-5; D is perhaps TRBD2 (5 bases). Deletions cut 4 bases from V and 4 bases from J, with 14 bases between. Germline CDR1 is SGDLS and CDR2 is YYNGEE. The CDR3 is made up of 14 amino acids.

The CDR3 DNA sequence: TGTGCCAGCAGCTTAACTGGGACAGGGACCGGGGAGCTGTTTTTT. Translated, it gives CASSLTGTGTGELFF. This sequence joins TRBV7-3 and TRBJ2-2; 9 bases fit TRBD1. With V trimmed by 0 bases and J by 5 bases, 1 base remained unmatched. Germline V gives CDR1 SGHTA, CDR2 FQGTGA. There are 15 residues in the CDR3. Using reference TRBV7-3 and TRBJ2-2 for the parts outside the CDR3, the full variable domain is GAGVSQTPSNKVTEKGKYVELRCDPISGHTALYWYRQSLGQGPEFLIYFQGTGAADDSGLPNDRFFAVRPEGSVSTLKIQRTERGDSAVYLCASSLTGTGTGELFFGEGSRLTVL.

The chain combines TRBV6-1 with TRBJ1-5, with 9 nucleotides matching TRBD1. CDR1 is MNHNS and CDR2 is SASEGT in the germline V gene. The CDR3 has 14 residues. Trimming cost V 10 bases and J 7 bases; bases outside gene matches: 11. The CDR3 spells CATLPWTGDQPQHF. CDR3 DNA: TGTGCCACCTTACCTTGGACAGGGGACCAGCCCCAGCATTTT.

The genes are TRBV29-1 and TRBJ1-1; 7 bases are a match to TRBD1. This CDR3 comprises 13 residues. The junction had 4 bases not matched to a gene; V was cut back by 2 bases and J by 4 bases. CDR1 is SQVTM and CDR2 is ANQGSEA in the germline V gene. Here the CDR3 reads CSVERSGGTEAFF. The CDR3 region has the DNA TGCAGCGTTGAAAGATCAGGGGGCACTGAAGCTTTCTTT.

This clone appeared once. The chain joins TRBV19 to TRBJ1-2; D is ambiguous. This CDR3 region has 15 residues. V lost 6 bases and J 5 bases, leaving 19 bases between the germline ends. The germline gives CDR1 LNHDA, CDR2 SQIVND (reference sequence). CDR3 region: CASRMNSLSGYGYTF. In nucleotides, the CDR3 is TGTGCCAGTAGGATGAACAGCCTCTCGGGGTATGGCTACACCTTC.